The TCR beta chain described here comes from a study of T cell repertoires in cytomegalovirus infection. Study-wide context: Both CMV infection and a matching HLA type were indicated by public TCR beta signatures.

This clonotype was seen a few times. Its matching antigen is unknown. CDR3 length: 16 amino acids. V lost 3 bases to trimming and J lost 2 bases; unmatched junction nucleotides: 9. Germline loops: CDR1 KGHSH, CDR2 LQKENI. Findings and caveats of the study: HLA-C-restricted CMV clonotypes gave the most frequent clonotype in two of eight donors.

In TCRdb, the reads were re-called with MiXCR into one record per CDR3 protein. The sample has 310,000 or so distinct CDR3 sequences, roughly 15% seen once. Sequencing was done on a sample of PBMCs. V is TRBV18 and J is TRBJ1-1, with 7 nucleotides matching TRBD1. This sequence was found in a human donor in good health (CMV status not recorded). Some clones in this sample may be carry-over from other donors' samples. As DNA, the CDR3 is TGTGCCAGCTCACCCGCGTCCGGGACAGCTAACACTGAAGCTTTCTTT. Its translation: CASSPASGTANTEAFF.